One and the same sample provided the 25 T cell receptor beta chains below, sequenced in a study of blood T cell repertoires in COVID-19. Data came from immunoSEQ multiplex PCR; TCRdb stores just in-frame clones and leaves some out. Among fewer than 350,000 clones, 80% to 95% were seen once, and the ten largest hold roughly 6.8%. Sequenced sample: peripheral blood. Every receptor here comes from a woman aged 25 to 39 with COVID-19, enrolled during active disease.

This clone was picked up one time. The CDR3 bases are TGTGCCAGCAGTAGTCGAATAGGGGGAACCGGGGAGCTGTTTTTT. Translated: CASSSRIGGTGELFF. This rearrangement joins TRBV6-6 to TRBJ2-2, with D perhaps matching TRBD1 (6 bases). V was cut by 5 bases and J by 5 bases, with 15 bases left in between. The CDR3 has 15 amino acids. Germline V gives CDR1 MNHNY, CDR2 SVGAGI (reference sequence).

Comments on this clone: Other DNA sequences within the sample encode an identical CDR3. For the CDR3, the DNA is TGTGCCAGCAGTGTAGAAAGGAACACTGAAGCTTTCTTT. This translates into CASSVERNTEAFF. The chain recombines TRBV6-4 with TRBJ1-1; D is unclear. Trimming took 4 bases from V and 1 from J, leaving 7 bases between them. This CDR3 comprises 13 residues. In germline, CDR1 is MRHNA, CDR2 SNTAGT.

The chain links TRBV10-3 to TRBJ2-5; 9 positions match TRBD1. This CDR3 comprises 16 residues. Germline trimming cut 6 bases from V and 4 bases from J; bases unmatched to any gene: 12. In germline, CDR1 is ENHRY, CDR2 SYGVKD. DNA of the CDR3: TGTGCCATCAGCGCCGGGACAGGGAACGTGGGAGAGACCCAGTACTTC. It encodes CAISAGTGNVGETQYF.

The rearrangement joins TRBV28 to TRBJ1-5; D gene uncertain. Germline V CDR1 and CDR2: MDHEN, SYDVKM. V was shortened by 7 bases and J by 10 bases, with 14 bases between the two germline ends. There are 12 residues in the CDR3. The CDR3 protein is CASMDGDTPQHF. The CDR3 nucleotides read TGTGCCAGCATGGACGGGGATACTCCCCAGCATTTT.

This clone turned up a few times. V is TRBV4-1 and J is TRBJ1-1; D is perhaps TRBD1 (6 bases). V was cut by 2 bases and J by 1 base, with 11 bases left in between. The CDR3 runs to 15 residues. CDR1 is MGHRA, CDR2 YSYEKL, per germline. The CDR3 loop is CASSQPETGNTEAFF. CDR3 in DNA: TGCGCCAGCAGCCAACCCGAGACAGGGAACACTGAAGCTTTCTTT.

This rearrangement joins TRBV5-1 to TRBJ2-5, with D tentatively TRBD2 (6 bases). Trimming pared 5 bases from V and 0 bases from J, leaving 11 bases between. Per germline, CDR1 SGHRS and CDR2 YFSETQ. The CDR3 totals 14 residues. In nucleotides, the CDR3 is TGCGCCAGCAGTCCAGCGGGCCACCAAGAGACCCAGTACTTC. Translation: CASSPAGHQETQYF.

This sequence joins TRBV19 and TRBJ2-7; possibly TRBD1 for D (8 bases). The CDR3 length is 17 residues. Germline CDR1 reads LNHDA; CDR2 reads SQIVND (reference sequence). V was pared by 4 bases and J by 4 bases, with 23 bases between. The CDR3, as DNA: TGTGCCAGTAGTAGCGGGACAGGACGCAGCGGGATTTACGAGCAGTACTTC. Translation gives CASSSGTGRSGIYEQYF.

The chain has TRBV4-3 and TRBJ2-3; possibly TRBD1 for D (5 bases). V lost 3 bases and J lost 4, with 14 bases in between. The length of the CDR3 is 15 residues. CDR1 and CDR2 (germline): LGHNA, YSLEER. The DNA for the CDR3 is TGCGCCAGCAGCCATGGCAGGACAAACGCAGATACGCAGTATTTT. Its translation is CASSHGRTNADTQYF.

This chain joins TRBV19 and TRBJ2-1; 12 bases align to TRBD2. V lost 2 bases to trimming and J lost 0 bases; unmatched junction nucleotides: 5. CDR3 length equals 18 residues. Germline V CDR1 and CDR2: LNHDA, SQIVND (reference sequence). CDR3 sequence (DNA): TGTGCCAGTAGTATAAGACTAGCGGGAGCCCGCTCCTACAATGAGCAGTTCTTC. This encodes CASSIRLAGARSYNEQFF.

J is TRBJ1-1 and V is TRBV7-2; the D gene is possibly TRBD1 (5 bases). The CDR3 is made up of 15 amino acids. Deletions cut 6 bases from V and 1 base from J, with 15 bases between. Germline V CDR1 and CDR2: SGHTA, FQGNSA. Written as DNA, the CDR3 is TGTGCCAGCAGTTCCCGGGGGGTCCCGAACACTGAAGCTTTCTTT. It specifies CASSSRGVPNTEAFF. The variable domain in full, with the rest retrieved from reference TRBV7-2 and TRBJ1-1, is GAGVSQSPSNKVTEKGKDVELRCDPISGHTALYWYRQSLGQGLEFLIYFQGNSAPDKSGLPSDRFSAERTGGSVSTLTIQRTQQEDSAVYLCASSSRGVPNTEAFFGQGTRLTVV.

This chain's CDR3 is CASSMGGTEAFF. CDR3 coding DNA: TGTGCCAGTAGTATGGGGGGAACTGAAGCTTTCTTT. The chain uses TRBV19 and TRBJ1-1; weak D call: TRBD1 (5 bases). V lost 3 bases and J lost 5, with 7 bases in between. This CDR3 has 12 amino acids. Germline CDR1 LNHDA, CDR2 SQIVND (reference sequence).

This clone was seen a single time. This chain connects TRBV7-9 to TRBJ1-2; D is perhaps TRBD1 (5 bases). Trimming shortened V by 1 base and J by 4 bases, and 13 bases separated the two germline ends. CDR1 and CDR2 from the germline V gene are SEHNR and FQNEAQ (reference sequence). CDR3 length: 15 amino acids. CDR3 loop: CASSLGWQGGYGYTF. CDR3 bases: TGTGCCAGCAGCTTAGGATGGCAGGGAGGCTATGGCTACACCTTC.

This clone has just one count. Here the CDR3 reads CAWSKGGANEKLFF. CDR3 sequence (DNA): TGTGCCTGGAGTAAGGGAGGGGCTAATGAAAAACTGTTTTTT. V gene TRBV30 combines with J gene TRBJ1-4, with a weak D call TRBD1 (5 bases). V lost 2 bases, J lost 3 bases, and 10 bases lay in between. Germline CDR1 is GTSNPN and CDR2 is SVGIG (reference sequence). The length of the CDR3 is 14 residues.

V usage is TRBV6-5 and J usage is TRBJ2-7, with a weak D call TRBD1 (5 bases). The CDR3 covers 14 residues. The V gene's germline CDR1 is MNHEY and CDR2 SVGAGI. With 0 bases removed from V and 2 bases from J, the gap between germline ends came to 8 bases. The CDR3 DNA sequence: TGTGCCAGCAGTTACTCGACAGTTCCCTACGAGCAGTACTTC. It translates to CASSYSTVPYEQYF.

This chain joins TRBV19 and TRBJ2-5; D perhaps matches TRBD1 (6 bases). This CDR3 spans 15 amino acids. Trimming cost V 3 bases and J 1 base, with 12 bases left between them. CDR1 is LNHDA, CDR2 SQIVND, per germline (reference sequence). The CDR3 nucleotides are TGTGCCAGTAGTATGGGGGCGCGGGTCCAAGAGACCCAGTACTTC. Protein product: CASSMGARVQETQYF.

The chain is built from TRBV6-5 and TRBJ2-1; TRBD2 is a possible D gene (6 bases). In germline, CDR1 is MNHEY, CDR2 SVGAGI. The CDR3 contains 12 residues. V lost 7 bases and J 7 bases, leaving 11 bases between the germline ends. In DNA form, the CDR3 reads TGTGCCAGCATAAGGCGGGGAAATGAGCAGTTCTTC. Its protein is CASIRRGNEQFF.

The V and J genes are TRBV6-1 and TRBJ2-3; maybe TRBD2 (6 bases). V was trimmed by 2 bases and J by 0 bases, leaving 15 bases between them. The CDR3 is made up of 17 amino acids. From germline, CDR1 is MNHNS and CDR2 SASEGT. The CDR3 nucleotides read TGTGCCAGCAGTGAATACGGAGGGGAGGCTAGCACAGATACGCAGTATTTT. Encoded protein: CASSEYGGEASTDTQYF.

The DNA of the CDR3 is TGTGCCAGCACCCAATCGAGGGCCAGCTCCTACGAGCAGTACTTC. Residues: CASTQSRASSYEQYF. This rearrangement joins TRBV19 to TRBJ2-7; D possibly corresponds to TRBD2 (5 bases). The germline V and J ends were trimmed by 9 bases and 0 bases, with 18 bases remaining between them. The CDR3 length is 15 residues. Germline V gene lookup returns CDR1 LNHDA and CDR2 SQIVND (reference sequence).

The chain combines TRBV11-2 with TRBJ2-1; 9 nucleotides align to TRBD2. Germline-derived CDR1 and CDR2 are SGHAT and FQNNGV. The CDR3 extends over 13 amino acids. With 3 bases clipped from V and 15 bases from J, the junction kept 9 bases outside the gene matches. The DNA for the CDR3 is TGTGCCAGCAGCTTGCTAGCGGGGATTCTTGGGTTCTTC. Encoded protein: CASSLLAGILGFF.

The rearrangement links TRBV5-6 to TRBJ2-3; 7 nucleotides match TRBD1. CDR1 SGHDT and CDR2 YYEEEE come from the germline V gene. The CDR3 is made up of 16 amino acids. Germline trimming cut 0 bases from V and 3 bases from J; bases unmatched to any gene: 7. In DNA, the CDR3 is TGTGCCAGCAGCTTGGTGGACTCCAGGGGGACAGATACGCAGTATTTT. This translates into CASSLVDSRGTDTQYF.

CDR3 loop: CASSGTDRAGGYTF. The CDR3 DNA reads TGTGCCAGCAGCGGAACCGACAGGGCGGGTGGCTACACCTTC. This chain links TRBV5-4 with TRBJ1-2; 7 bases match TRBD1. Germline V lookup: CDR1 SGHNT, CDR2 YYREEE (reference sequence). This CDR3 has 14 residues. The trim removed 4 bases at V and 7 bases at J, leaving 10 bases unmatched.

This clone was seen just once. The V call is TRBV3-1 (or the pseudogene TRBV3-2), the J call TRBJ2-2, with TRBD1 matching 11 bases. Germline trimming cut 5 bases from V and 7 bases from J; bases unmatched to any gene: 6. CDR1 and CDR2 from the germline V gene are LGHDT and YNNKEL (reference sequence). The CDR3 is made up of 15 amino acids. DNA for the CDR3: TGTGCCAGCAGCGACTCCGGGACAGGGGGCGGGGAGCTGTTTTTT. It codes for CASSDSGTGGGELFF.

This rearrangement joins TRBV3-1 (or the pseudogene TRBV3-2) to TRBJ1-1; 10 bases line up with TRBD1. From germline, CDR1 is LGHDT and CDR2 YNNKEL (reference sequence). V was clipped by 8 bases and J by 0 bases; unmatched bases: 12. The CDR3 has 17 amino acids. CDR3 in DNA: TGTGCCAGCCGTGGGACAGGGGAGTTTTGGATGAACACTGAAGCTTTCTTT. It encodes CASRGTGEFWMNTEAFF.

The chain recombines TRBV12-5 with TRBJ2-1; 16 bases fit TRBD2. J was trimmed by 1 base and V by 0 bases; bases with no gene match: 9. The CDR3 covers 21 residues. In germline, CDR1 is LGHNT, CDR2 FRNRAP. Written as DNA, the CDR3 is TGTGCTAGTGGTTTGGTACTGTCGGGACTAGCGGGAGGGCCTTCCTACAATGAGCAGTTCTTC. This codes for CASGLVLSGLAGGPSYNEQFF.

This clone is a singleton in its sample. The chain uses TRBV19 and TRBJ2-2, with 9 bases fitting TRBD1. Germline-derived CDR1 and CDR2 are LNHDA and SQIVND (reference sequence). The CDR3 has 14 residues. The V segment lost 7 bases and the J segment 7 bases; nucleotides outside the gene matches: 7. CDR3 nucleotides: TGTGCCAGTACCCGGGACAGGGTTGGCGGGGAGCTGTTTTTT. Translating gives CASTRDRVGGELFF.